These 25 T cell receptor beta chains were sequenced from one sample in a study of vaccination and CD4 T cells after COVID-19 (dated by TCRdb to 2021 to 2024). For these receptors, no antigen is known. Library preparation was by PCR. Sequencing was performed on an Illumina iSeq 100. DNA from cultured CD4+ T cells underwent TCR sequencing with the Oncomine TCR Beta short-read assay at the Johns Hopkins FTIC core. TCRdb passed the public sequencing reads through fastp at Q25 and MiXCR, retaining productive beta sequences. A single entry per CDR3 protein holds the most common genes and DNA from its merged rows. The sample records roughly 9,600 distinct CDR3 sequences, roughly 26% of which are singletons. The top ten hold roughly 13% of the sample. This specimen's treatment or condition label, interpreted: 10-day PBMC culture with coronavirus spike peptide pools or control peptides (ViraFEST assay). The specimen comprised CD4+ T cells from blood, cultured in vitro, sampled after SARS-CoV-2 vaccination. Source of these receptors: a human donor who had recovered from COVID-19.

Concerning this clonotype itself: One junction end disagrees with the germline gene, perhaps due to a read error. This rearrangement joins TRBV6-1 to TRBJ1-2; D gene unclear. The CDR3 sequence is 12 residues long. Germline CDR1 and CDR2: MNHNS and SASEGT. The CDR3 region has the DNA TGTGCCAGCAGTCAAGCTCTCTATGGCTACACCTTC. It yields the protein CASSQALYGYTF.

V gene TRBV7-2 combines with J gene TRBJ1-1; D is unclear. The CDR3 has 16 amino acids. Germline CDR1 and CDR2: SGHTA and FQGNSA. The germline V and J ends were trimmed by 1 base and 1 base, with 13 bases remaining between them. CDR3 sequence: CASSLVPLAGNTEAFF. The CDR3, as DNA: TGTGCCAGCAGCTTAGTGCCATTAGCGGGGAACACTGAAGCTTTCTTT.

Points on this clonotype: A read error may account for a junction end that differs from germline. This chain uses TRBV7-7 with TRBJ2-1; 13 bases align to TRBD2. Germline V gene data show CDR1 as SSHAT and CDR2 as FNYEAQ (reference sequence). The CDR3 totals 15 residues. The CDR3 DNA is TGTGCTAGCAGCTCCGGGACTAGCGGGAACAATGAGCAGTTCTTC. It specifies CASSSGTSGNNEQFF.

The V and J genes are TRBV5-4 and TRBJ2-2; 8 nucleotides line up with TRBD1. Germline V CDR1 and CDR2: SGHNT, YYREEE (reference sequence). The length of the CDR3 is 15 residues. Unmatched junction bases numbered 9, after V lost 4 bases and J lost 7 bases. CDR3 protein: CASSPIRGLGGELFF. The CDR3 nucleotides read TGTGCCAGCAGCCCGATCAGGGGGCTGGGCGGGGAGCTGTTTTTT.

By sample share, this clonotype is medium-sized. The rearrangement links TRBV20-1 to TRBJ1-2, with 12 bases that match TRBD1. CDR1 DFQATT and CDR2 SNEGSKA come from the germline V gene (reference sequence). The CDR3 has 17 residues. The V gene end was trimmed by 6 bases and the J gene end by 0 bases; junction bases not matched to a gene: 11. The CDR3 DNA reads as TGCAGTGCCTCCTCCCGGGACAGGGGGCCAGCTAACTATGGCTACACCTTC. Translation: CSASSRDRGPANYGYTF.

In its sample, this clonotype ranks as medium-sized. The rearrangement links TRBV7-2 to TRBJ1-1; D is unclear. Trimming pared 5 bases from V and 5 bases from J, leaving 15 bases between. CDR1 is SGHTA and CDR2 is FQGNSA in the germline V gene. This CDR3 is built from 14 residues. The CDR3 DNA is TGTGCCAGCAGCCCTCCCTCCGGGCGGACTGAAGCTTTCTTT. This encodes CASSPPSGRTEAFF.

The chain employs TRBV6-1 and TRBJ2-4, with 8 bases aligning to TRBD1. From germline, CDR1 is MNHNS and CDR2 SASEGT. This CDR3 is 15 amino acids long. V was clipped by 5 bases and J by 6 bases; unmatched bases: 9. The CDR3: CASSRGTGLGNIQYF. In DNA form, the CDR3 reads TGTGCCAGCAGTCGCGGGACAGGTTTGGGAAACATTCAGTACTTC.

The chain couples TRBV7-2 to TRBJ1-6, with D perhaps matching TRBD1 (6 bases). V was trimmed by 1 base and J by 10 bases, leaving 14 bases between them. The V gene's germline CDR1 is SGHTA and CDR2 FQGNSA. The CDR3 runs to 15 residues. CDR3 region: CASSLGGQGNSPLHF. CDR3 sequence (DNA): TGTGCCAGCAGCTTAGGGGGGCAGGGAAACTCACCCCTCCACTTT.

This clonotype was detected only a few times. The chain has TRBV28 and TRBJ2-5; D remains unclear. The V gene's germline CDR1 is MDHEN and CDR2 SYDVKM. This CDR3 has 13 residues. V lost 1 base to trimming and J lost 6 bases, with 9 bases between them. CDR3 DNA sequence: TGTGCCAGCAGTTTATACGGTTGGCAGACCCAGTACTTC. Protein sequence: CASSLYGWQTQYF.

This clonotype was counted a few times. The gene calls are TRBV20-1 and TRBJ2-3; possible D gene TRBD1, 5 bases. Trimming took off 7 bases at V and 2 bases at J, with 13 bases between the two ends. The CDR3 has 13 residues. CDR1 and CDR2 from the germline V gene are DFQATT and SNEGSKA (reference sequence). In nucleotides, the CDR3 is TGCAGTGGCCCCAGGGAAAACACAGATACGCAGTATTTT. This encodes CSGPRENTDTQYF.

This clonotype has more than one count but fewer than ten. This chain connects TRBV19 to TRBJ1-5; D is ambiguous. Deletions cut 3 bases from V and 3 bases from J, with 9 bases between. The V gene's germline CDR1 is LNHDA and CDR2 SQIVND (reference sequence). This CDR3 comprises 14 residues. CDR3 bases: TGTGCCAGTAGTATCAGAGGGAACAATCAGCCCCAGCATTTT. It yields the protein CASSIRGNNQPQHF.

This clonotype is judged medium-sized. The rearrangement joins TRBV20-1 to TRBJ1-1; tentatively, D is TRBD1 (6 bases). There are 15 residues in the CDR3. V shed 8 bases and J shed 0 bases, with 19 bases lying between them. Germline CDR1 is DFQATT and CDR2 is SNEGSKA (reference sequence). CDR3 residues: CSTATGLRVNTEAFF. The CDR3 DNA is TGCAGTACTGCTACAGGGCTTAGGGTGAACACTGAAGCTTTCTTT.

This clonotype was seen a handful of times. The chain recombines TRBV6-1 with TRBJ2-2, with D perhaps being TRBD1 or TRBD2 (5 bases each). The CDR3 is made up of 13 amino acids. From germline, CDR1 is MNHNS and CDR2 SASEGT. Trimming took off 1 base at V and 14 bases at J, with 14 bases between the two ends. DNA of the CDR3: TGTGCCAGCAGTGAAGGGACCCCGGGACGACTGTTTTTT. Its protein is CASSEGTPGRLFF.

Here the CDR3 reads CSAGPRGEKLFF. As DNA, the CDR3 is TGCAGTGCTGGACCGAGGGGTGAAAAACTGTTTTTT. The J gene is TRBJ1-4, the V gene TRBV20-1; maybe TRBD1 (5 bases). Germline loops: CDR1 DFQATT, CDR2 SNEGSKA (reference sequence). The CDR3 extends over 12 amino acids. V lost 5 bases to trimming and J lost 7 bases, with 11 bases between them.

Sample share makes this clonotype medium-sized. The CDR3 DNA follows: TGTGCCAGCAGCCCCGGGACAGGGTTGAGGGGTGGCTACACCTTC. Protein: CASSPGTGLRGGYTF. The chain links TRBV7-2 to TRBJ1-2; 9 nucleotides line up with TRBD1. After removal of 5 bases from V and 7 bases from J, the junction contained 11 bases not matched to a gene. The CDR3 has 15 amino acids. Germline V gives CDR1 SGHTA, CDR2 FQGNSA. Full variable domain (outside the CDR3, taken from reference TRBV7-2 and TRBJ1-2): GAGVSQSPSNKVTEKGKDVELRCDPISGHTALYWYRQSLGQGLEFLIYFQGNSAPDKSGLPSDRFSAERTGGSVSTLTIQRTQQEDSAVYLCASSPGTGLRGGYTFGSGTRLTVV.

The V gene is TRBV21-1, the J gene TRBJ2-4; TRBD1 is the table's D call and was not checked against the DNA. TRBV21-1 is a pseudogene locus. The CDR3 covers 14 residues. CDR3 amino acids: CAGYSGAAKNIQYF. In DNA, the CDR3 is TGTGCCGGCTATAGTGGGGCGGCCAAAAACATTCAGTACTTC.

This clonotype was found a few times. The rearrangement links TRBV28 to TRBJ1-6; possible D gene TRBD1, 6 bases. The CDR3 contains 13 residues. The germline V and J ends were trimmed by 5 bases and 10 bases, with 12 bases remaining between them. Germline V lookup: CDR1 MDHEN, CDR2 SYDVKM. CDR3 DNA sequence: TGTGCCAGCAGTCAGGGGCCGGGCTCACCCCTCCACTTT. Protein product: CASSQGPGSPLHF.

This clonotype was detected a few times. The V and J genes are TRBV2 and TRBJ1-5; 8 positions match TRBD1. This CDR3 is built from 19 residues. V lost 4 bases and J lost 2; bases outside the gene matches: 16. Germline CDR1 and CDR2: SNHLY and FYNNEI. CDR3 in amino acids: CASSARVGRGQGGNQPQHF. The CDR3 nucleotides are TGTGCCAGCAGTGCCCGAGTGGGCAGGGGGCAAGGAGGCAATCAGCCCCAGCATTTT.

CDR3 bases: TGTGCCAGCAGCTTAGTCCGCTTGAGCGGGATCGGCCTCGAGCAGTACTTC. Its protein is CASSLVRLSGIGLEQYF. The V gene is TRBV11-3, the J gene TRBJ2-7; 7 nucleotides agree with TRBD2. Germline V gene data show CDR1 as SGHNT and CDR2 as YENEEA. Trimming removed 1 base from V and 6 bases from J; junction bases left unmatched: 15. The CDR3 runs 17 residues.

This sequence joins TRBV18 and TRBJ2-5; the D gene is possibly TRBD2 (6 bases). CDR1 and CDR2 from the germline V gene are KGHSH and LQKENI. Trimming cost V 2 bases and J 5 bases, with 9 bases left between them. The CDR3 contains 13 residues. The CDR3 sequence is CASSPNRGETQYF. For the CDR3, the DNA is TGTGCCAGCTCACCAAACCGGGGGGAGACCCAGTACTTC.

This clonotype appeared a few times. This chain links TRBV20-1 with TRBJ2-7; 8 nucleotides line up with TRBD2. Germline trimming cut 0 bases from V and 4 bases from J; bases unmatched to any gene: 8. Germline-derived CDR1 and CDR2 are DFQATT and SNEGSKA (reference sequence). This CDR3 has 15 residues. The DNA for the CDR3 is TGCAGTGCTAGAGATTATCAGCGGGAGATATACGAGCAGTACTTC. It is translated as CSARDYQREIYEQYF.

The chain joins TRBV28 to TRBJ1-1, with D unclear. Per the germline V gene, CDR1 is MDHEN and CDR2 is SYDVKM. With 2 bases removed from V and 0 bases from J, the gap between germline ends came to 7 bases. The CDR3 is made up of 14 amino acids. The CDR3 nucleotides are TGTGCCAGCAGTTTAGGACGGGTGAACACTGAAGCTTTCTTT. This encodes CASSLGRVNTEAFF.

Within the sample, this clonotype is medium-sized. The chain has TRBV20-1 and TRBJ2-7; D gene ambiguous. V dropped 5 bases and J dropped 5 bases, with 7 bases sitting between them. Germline V gives CDR1 DFQATT, CDR2 SNEGSKA (reference sequence). The CDR3 sequence is 10 residues long. CDR3 sequence reads: CSAAFNEQYF. The DNA of the CDR3 is TGCAGTGCTGCCTTCAACGAGCAGTACTTC.

Concerning this clonotype itself: Compared with germline, one end of the junction differs, possibly owing to a read error. The chain employs TRBV7-9 and TRBJ2-1; TRBD1 is a possible D gene (6 bases). The CDR3 extends over 15 amino acids. The V gene's germline CDR1 is SEHNR and CDR2 FQNEAQ (reference sequence). CDR3 DNA: TGTGCCAACAGCTTAGGGGTAGGGGGTCGGAATGAGCAGTTCTTC. Protein product: CANSLGVGGRNEQFF.

V is TRBV5-1 and J is TRBJ2-7, with D possibly TRBD2 on 6 matching bases. V was pared by 0 bases and J by 7 bases, with 17 bases between. The CDR3 length is 15 residues. CDR1 and CDR2 (germline): SGHRS, YFSETQ. CDR3 amino acids: CASSLAVGGSREQYF. Here the CDR3 DNA reads TGCGCCAGCAGCTTGGCCGTCGGAGGGTCGAGGGAGCAGTACTTC. The full variable domain, completed using reference TRBV5-1 and TRBJ2-7, is KAGVTQTPRYLIKTRGQQVTLSCSPISGHRSVSWYQQTPGQGLQFLFEYFSETQRNKGNFPGRFSGRQFSNSRSEMNVSTLELGDSALYLCASSLAVGGSREQYFGPGTRLTVT.